These 9 T cell receptor beta chains share one sample of origin, sequenced in a study of STAT5B mutations in CD4+ large granular lymphocyte leukemia. Clones were sequenced by immunoSEQ multiplex PCR, and TCRdb holds only the in-frame ones, with some missing. The sample lists tens of thousands of clones; just under 75% were seen once. The sequenced sample was CD4+ T cells from blood buffy coats. These receptors were taken from a human donor in good health.

This clone was picked up a small number of times. The V gene is TRBV6-1, the J gene TRBJ1-2; D gene unclear. CDR1 and CDR2 from the germline V gene are MNHNS and SASEGT. There are 14 residues in the CDR3. Trimming removed 7 bases at V and 3 bases at J, with 15 bases between. The CDR3 region has the DNA TGTGCCAGCAAAAGCAGCCCGAAACACTATGGCTACACCTTC. Encoded protein: CASKSSPKHYGYTF.

The rearrangement uses TRBV7-6 and TRBJ2-2, with D tentatively TRBD2 (6 bases). CDR3 size: 14 residues. CDR1 and CDR2 (germline): SGHVS, FNYEAQ. The ends were cut back, 5 bases at V and 5 bases at J, with 12 bases in the middle. The CDR3 DNA reads as TGTGCCAGCAGCCCGCGGGGAGTTACCGGGGAGCTGTTTTTT. This encodes CASSPRGVTGELFF.

V is TRBV6-1 and J is TRBJ2-3, with TRBD2 matching over 10 bases. CDR1 MNHNS and CDR2 SASEGT come from the germline V gene. The CDR3 has 15 amino acids. V lost 7 bases and J lost 0; bases outside the gene matches: 4. The CDR3 coding sequence is TGTGCCAGCAACTTACTAGCGGGGAGCACAGATACGCAGTATTTT. Translated: CASNLLAGSTDTQYF.

The rearrangement joins TRBV28 to TRBJ1-2, with a tentative D call TRBD1 (6 bases). Germline V gene data show CDR1 as MDHEN and CDR2 as SYDVKM. The CDR3 extends over 16 amino acids. V was clipped by 5 bases and J by 4 bases, with 20 bases between them. The chain's CDR3 is CASSPPSRGSTYGYTF. For the CDR3, the DNA is TGTGCCAGCAGTCCACCAAGTAGGGGGTCGACCTATGGCTACACCTTC.

The gene calls are TRBV5-5 and TRBJ2-7, with 10 positions matching TRBD1. The CDR3 length is 16 residues. Germline V lookup: CDR1 SGHKS, CDR2 YYEKEE (reference sequence). V shed 4 bases, J shed 3 bases, and the junction held 10 bases outside the gene matches. In DNA, the CDR3 is TGTGCCAGCAGCCGGGGACAGGGGACCCCTGACTACGAGCAGTACTTC. Translation: CASSRGQGTPDYEQYF. The variable domain in full, completed from reference TRBV5-5 and TRBJ2-7, reads DAGVTQSPTHLIKTRGQQVTLRCSPISGHKSVSWYQQVLGQGPQFIFQYYEKEERGRGNFPDRFSARQFPNYSSELNVNALLLGDSALYLCASSRGQGTPDYEQYFGPGTRLTVT.

This sequence joins TRBV5-1 and TRBJ2-1, with unresolved D. From germline, CDR1 is SGHRS and CDR2 YFSETQ. This CDR3 has 15 amino acids. Trimming cost V 3 bases and J 0 bases, with 10 bases left between them. The CDR3, as DNA: TGCGCCAGCAGCTGGACGGATAGCTCCTACAATGAGCAGTTCTTC. This codes for CASSWTDSSYNEQFF.

The chain employs TRBV7-9 and TRBJ1-2, with D tentatively TRBD1 (6 bases). V lost 3 bases and J 8 bases, leaving 19 bases between the germline ends. The CDR3 extends over 15 amino acids. From germline, CDR1 is SEHNR and CDR2 FQNEAQ (reference sequence). The CDR3 DNA follows: TGTGCCAGCAGCTTCTCAGGGGAGGGAATAGAAGGCTACACCTTC. It yields the protein CASSFSGEGIEGYTF.

The chain couples TRBV28 to TRBJ2-7, with 10 positions matching TRBD2. The CDR3 has 15 amino acids. J gave up 4 bases and V 6 bases, and 9 bases lay outside the gene matches. Germline V gene sequence: CDR1 MDHEN, CDR2 SYDVKM. CDR3 amino acids: CASSPASGSLYEQYF. The DNA for the CDR3 is TGTGCCAGCAGCCCTGCTAGCGGGAGTCTTTACGAGCAGTACTTC. The variable domain in full, completed from reference TRBV28 and TRBJ2-7, reads DVKVTQSSRYLVKRTGEKVFLECVQDMDHENMFWYRQDPGLGLRLIYFSYDVKMKEKGDIPEGYSVSREKKERFSLILESASTNQTSMYLCASSPASGSLYEQYFGPGTRLTVT.

This clone was picked up a small number of times. The genes are TRBV7-6 and TRBJ2-2; no clear D gene. Trimming removed 2 bases at V and 5 bases at J, with 6 bases between. Germline V gene sequence: CDR1 SGHVS, CDR2 FNYEAQ. CDR3 size: 13 residues. CDR3 coding DNA: TGTGCCAGCAGCTTACAAACGACCGGGGAGCTGTTTTTT. Its translation is CASSLQTTGELFF.